A selection of T cell receptor beta chains follows, all from one sample in a study of vaccination effects on CD4 cells after COVID-19. The repertoire was sequenced with immunoSEQ multiplex PCR; TCRdb's copy has only in-frame clones and lacks some. Found here are approximately 83,000 clones, roughly 73% of them singletons; the top ten hold under 1.2%. Their antigens are not known. This specimen was CD4+ T cells from PBMCs cultured with HCoV-OC43 spike peptides, taken after COVID-19 vaccination. The receptors were gathered from a human donor who received a COVID-19 vaccine. Each CDR3 is given with its conserved first and last residue. The D gene is left open where the match is weak. For some rows the clone size is stated as once, few or many, or as a class when expanded; others skip it.

d_call: NA; clone_size: once; j_call: TRBJ1-1; v_call: TRBV9; cdr3_nt: TGTGCCAGCAGCCTCCTGCAGGAATCGATGAACACTGAAGCTTTCTTT; cdr3_aa: CASSLLQESMNTEAFF
d_call: NA; clone_size: NA; j_call: TRBJ1-1; v_call: TRBV27; cdr3_nt: TGTGCCAGCAGCCCCGACGTCGGGGGCTCGGGCACTGAAGCTTTCTTT; cdr3_aa: CASSPDVGGSGTEAFF
d_call: TRBD2; clone_size: NA; j_call: TRBJ2-1; v_call: TRBV5-6; cdr3_nt: TGTGCCAGCAGCATCTGGACTAGCGGGGGTCATGAGCAGTTCTTC; cdr3_aa: CASSIWTSGGHEQFF
d_call: TRBD2; clone_size: NA; j_call: TRBJ2-5; v_call: TRBV28; cdr3_nt: TGTGCCACCACCCGCGCAGCGGGGGGTGGGGAGACCCAGTACTTC; cdr3_aa: CATTRAAGGGETQYF
d_call: TRBD1; clone_size: NA; j_call: TRBJ1-1; v_call: TRBV2; cdr3_nt: TGTGCCAGCAGTCCACGGACAGGGTTTGAGAACACTGAAGCTTTCTTT; cdr3_aa: CASSPRTGFENTEAFF
d_call: NA; clone_size: NA; j_call: TRBJ1-1; v_call: TRBV6-5; cdr3_nt: TGTGCCAGCAGTTCGGGGCGAACTGAAGCTTTCTTT; cdr3_aa: CASSSGRTEAFF
d_call: NA; clone_size: NA; j_call: TRBJ1-1; v_call: TRBV27; cdr3_nt: TGTGCCAGCAGTCTTCGGATGTTGGCCACTGAAGCTTTCTTT; cdr3_aa: CASSLRMLATEAFF
d_call: NA; clone_size: NA; j_call: TRBJ1-2; v_call: TRBV27; cdr3_nt: TGTGCCAGCAGTTTATCGTCGGCAGGGAACTATGGCTACACCTTC; cdr3_aa: CASSLSSAGNYGYTF
d_call: TRBD1; clone_size: few; j_call: TRBJ1-1; v_call: TRBV7-9; cdr3_nt: TGTGCCAGCAGCTTAGTAGAGTACAGGGGCACTGAAGCTTTCTTT; cdr3_aa: CASSLVEYRGTEAFF
d_call: NA; clone_size: few; j_call: TRBJ2-1; v_call: TRBV7-3; cdr3_nt: TGTGCCAGCAGCGGGATGCAGGCGAGCTCCTACAATGAGCAGTTCTTC; cdr3_aa: CASSGMQASSYNEQFF
d_call: TRBD1; clone_size: NA; j_call: TRBJ2-3; v_call: TRBV29-1; cdr3_nt: TGCAGCGTACCGGGACAGGGGGCCGATACGCAGTATTTT; cdr3_aa: CSVPGQGADTQYF
d_call: NA; clone_size: NA; j_call: TRBJ2-3; v_call: TRBV6-5; cdr3_nt: TGTGCCAGCAGGGTCCGCACAGATACGCAGTATTTT; cdr3_aa: CASRVRTDTQYF
d_call: NA; clone_size: NA; j_call: TRBJ2-3; v_call: TRBV25-1; cdr3_nt: TGTGCCAGCAGTGAACCCGAGGGGATCACAGATACGCAGTATTTT; cdr3_aa: CASSEPEGITDTQYF
d_call: TRBD1; clone_size: NA; j_call: TRBJ1-5; v_call: TRBV19; cdr3_nt: TGTGCCAGTAGTCCGACAGGGGGGGGCAATCAGCCCCAGCATTTT; cdr3_aa: CASSPTGGGNQPQHF
d_call: NA; clone_size: NA; j_call: TRBJ2-2; v_call: TRBV7-3; cdr3_nt: TGTGCCAGCAGCACACTCAGGCCGGGACCGACCACCGGGGAGCTGTTTTTT; cdr3_aa: CASSTLRPGPTTGELFF
d_call: NA; clone_size: NA; j_call: TRBJ1-2; v_call: TRBV21-1; cdr3_nt: TGTGCCAGCAGCCGACCGGGACACGGATACTATGGCTACACCTTC; cdr3_aa: CASSRPGHGYYGYTF
d_call: NA; clone_size: NA; j_call: TRBJ1-1; v_call: TRBV6-5; cdr3_nt: TGTGCCAGCGGACCGACAACGAACACTGAAGCTTTCTTT; cdr3_aa: CASGPTTNTEAFF
d_call: NA; clone_size: NA; j_call: TRBJ1-5; v_call: TRBV6-1; cdr3_nt: TGTGCCAGCAGTGAATGGGTCCAGCCCCAGCATTTT; cdr3_aa: CASSEWVQPQHF
d_call: TRBD1; clone_size: NA; j_call: TRBJ1-6; v_call: TRBV6-5; cdr3_nt: TGTGCCAGCAGAGGACAGGGAGGAAATTCACCCCTCCACTTT; cdr3_aa: CASRGQGGNSPLHF
d_call: NA; clone_size: NA; j_call: TRBJ1-2; v_call: TRBV15; cdr3_nt: TGTGCCACCAGCAGAGACAGACTGGGCTACACCTTC; cdr3_aa: CATSRDRLGYTF
d_call: TRBD1; clone_size: NA; j_call: TRBJ1-1; v_call: TRBV5-6; cdr3_nt: TGTGCCAGCAGCGCCACAGGGGGTCCCAAAAACGAATTGAACACTGAAGCTTTCTTT; cdr3_aa: CASSATGGPKNELNTEAFF
d_call: NA; clone_size: NA; j_call: TRBJ2-5; v_call: TRBV10-1; cdr3_nt: TGCGCCAGCAGTGCCGGTCAAGAGACCCAGTACTTC; cdr3_aa: CASSAGQETQYF